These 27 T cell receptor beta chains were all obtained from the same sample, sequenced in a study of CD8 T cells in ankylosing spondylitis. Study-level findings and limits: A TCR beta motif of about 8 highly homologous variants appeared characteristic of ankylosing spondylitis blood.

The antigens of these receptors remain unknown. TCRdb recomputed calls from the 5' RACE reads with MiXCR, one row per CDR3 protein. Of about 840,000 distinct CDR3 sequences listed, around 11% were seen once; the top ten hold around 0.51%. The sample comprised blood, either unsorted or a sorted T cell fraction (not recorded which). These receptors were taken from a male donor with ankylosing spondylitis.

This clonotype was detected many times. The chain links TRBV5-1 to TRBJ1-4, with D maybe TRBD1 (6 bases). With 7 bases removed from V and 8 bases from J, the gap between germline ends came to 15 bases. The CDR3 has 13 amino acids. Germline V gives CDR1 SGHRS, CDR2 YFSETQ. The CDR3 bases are TGCGCCAGCCGACAGGACAGTTCCGAAAAACTGTTTTTT. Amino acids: CASRQDSSEKLFF.

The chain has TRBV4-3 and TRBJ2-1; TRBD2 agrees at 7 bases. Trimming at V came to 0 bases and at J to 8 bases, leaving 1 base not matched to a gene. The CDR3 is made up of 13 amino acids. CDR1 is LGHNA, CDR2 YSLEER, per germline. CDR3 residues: CASSQDRGDEQFF. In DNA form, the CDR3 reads TGCGCCAGCAGCCAAGATCGGGGGGATGAGCAGTTCTTC.

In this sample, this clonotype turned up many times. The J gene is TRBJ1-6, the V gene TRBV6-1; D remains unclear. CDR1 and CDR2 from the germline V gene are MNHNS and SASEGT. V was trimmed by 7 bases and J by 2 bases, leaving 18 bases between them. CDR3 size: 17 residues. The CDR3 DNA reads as TGTGCCAGCACCCGAGAGTTGGGGAGAACCTATAATTCACCCCTCCACTTT. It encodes CASTRELGRTYNSPLHF.

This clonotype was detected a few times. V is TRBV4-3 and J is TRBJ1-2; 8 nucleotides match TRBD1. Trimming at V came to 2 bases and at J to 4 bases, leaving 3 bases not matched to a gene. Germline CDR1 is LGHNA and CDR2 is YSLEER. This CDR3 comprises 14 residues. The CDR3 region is CASSQNRGSYGYTF. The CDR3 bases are TGCGCCAGCAGCCAAAACAGGGGGTCCTATGGCTACACCTTC.

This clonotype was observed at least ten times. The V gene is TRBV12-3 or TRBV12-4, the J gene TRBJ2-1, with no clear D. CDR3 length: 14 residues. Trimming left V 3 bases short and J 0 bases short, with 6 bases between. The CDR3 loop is CASSFSSSYNEQFF. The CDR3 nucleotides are TGTGCCAGCAGTTTCTCAAGCTCCTACAATGAGCAGTTCTTC.

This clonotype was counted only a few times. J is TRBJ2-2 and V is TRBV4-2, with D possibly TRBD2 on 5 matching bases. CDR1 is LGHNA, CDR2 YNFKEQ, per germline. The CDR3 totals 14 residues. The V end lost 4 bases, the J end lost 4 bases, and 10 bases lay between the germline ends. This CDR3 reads CASSPRLLTGELFF. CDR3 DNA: TGTGCCAGCAGCCCTCGACTACTCACCGGGGAGCTGTTTTTT.

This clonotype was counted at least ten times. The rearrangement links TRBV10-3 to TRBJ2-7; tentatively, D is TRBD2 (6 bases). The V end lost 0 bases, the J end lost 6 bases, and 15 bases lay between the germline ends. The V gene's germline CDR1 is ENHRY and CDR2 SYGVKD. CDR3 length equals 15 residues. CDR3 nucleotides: TGTGCCATCAGTGAGTCGATTAGCGGCTCCCTCGAGCAGTACTTC. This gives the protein CAISESISGSLEQYF.

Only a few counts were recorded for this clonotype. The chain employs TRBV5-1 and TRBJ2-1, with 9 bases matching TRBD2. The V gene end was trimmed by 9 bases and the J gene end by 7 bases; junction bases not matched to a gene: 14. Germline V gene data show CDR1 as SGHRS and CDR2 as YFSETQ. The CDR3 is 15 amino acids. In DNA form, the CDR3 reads TGCGCCACCAACGTCGATAGCGGGAGTAGGAATGAGCAGTTCTTC. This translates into CATNVDSGSRNEQFF.

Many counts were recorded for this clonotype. The CDR3 coding sequence is TGTGCCAGCAGCCCTCAGACCGACAGTCGTTTCAGGGCTTTCTTT. Protein sequence: CASSPQTDSRFRAFF. The J gene is TRBJ1-1, the V gene TRBV4-2; tentative D call: TRBD1 (5 bases). The CDR3 runs to 15 residues. Germline CDR1 is LGHNA and CDR2 is YNFKEQ. Trimming stripped 4 bases from V and 11 bases from J, with 23 bases between.

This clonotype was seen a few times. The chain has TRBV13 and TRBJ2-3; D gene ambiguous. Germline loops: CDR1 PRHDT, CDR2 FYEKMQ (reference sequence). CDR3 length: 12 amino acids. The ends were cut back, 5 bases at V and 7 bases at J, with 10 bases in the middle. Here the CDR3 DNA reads TGTGCCAGCAGCCTACGGTCTCATACGCAGTATTTT. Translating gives CASSLRSHTQYF.

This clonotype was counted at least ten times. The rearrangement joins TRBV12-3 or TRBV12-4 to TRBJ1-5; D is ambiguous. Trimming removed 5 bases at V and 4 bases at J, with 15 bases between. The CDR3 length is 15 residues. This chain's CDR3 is CASSISAGRNQPQHF. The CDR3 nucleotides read TGTGCCAGCAGTATATCAGCGGGTCGTAATCAGCCCCAGCATTTT.

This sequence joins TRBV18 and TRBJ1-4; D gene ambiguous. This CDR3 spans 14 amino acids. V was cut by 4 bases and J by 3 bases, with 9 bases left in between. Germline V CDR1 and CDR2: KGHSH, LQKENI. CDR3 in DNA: TGTGCCAGCTCACACGGTCAAGCTAATGAAAAACTGTTTTTT. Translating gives CASSHGQANEKLFF.

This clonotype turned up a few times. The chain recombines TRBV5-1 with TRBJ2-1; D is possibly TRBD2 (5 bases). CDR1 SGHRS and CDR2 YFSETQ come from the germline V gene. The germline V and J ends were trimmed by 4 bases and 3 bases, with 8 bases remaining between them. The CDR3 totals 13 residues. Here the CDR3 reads CASSEDFYNEQFF. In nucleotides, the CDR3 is TGCGCCAGCAGCGAGGACTTCTACAATGAGCAGTTCTTC.

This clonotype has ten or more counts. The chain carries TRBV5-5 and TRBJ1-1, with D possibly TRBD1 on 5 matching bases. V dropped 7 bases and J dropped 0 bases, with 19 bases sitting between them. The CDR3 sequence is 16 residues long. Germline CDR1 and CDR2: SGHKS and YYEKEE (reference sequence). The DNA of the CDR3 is TGTGCCAGCGTGCGACAGACTCTATTAATGAACACTGAAGCTTTCTTT. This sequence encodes CASVRQTLLMNTEAFF. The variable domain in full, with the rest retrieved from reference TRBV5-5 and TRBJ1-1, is DAGVTQSPTHLIKTRGQQVTLRCSPISGHKSVSWYQQVLGQGPQFIFQYYEKEERGRGNFPDRFSARQFPNYSSELNVNALLLGDSALYLCASVRQTLLMNTEAFFGQGTRLTVV.

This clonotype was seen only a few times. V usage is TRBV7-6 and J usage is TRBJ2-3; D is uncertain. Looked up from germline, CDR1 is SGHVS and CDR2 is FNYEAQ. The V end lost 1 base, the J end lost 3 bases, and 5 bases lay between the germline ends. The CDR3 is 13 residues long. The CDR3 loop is CASSLVKTDTQYF. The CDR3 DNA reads TGTGCCAGCAGCTTAGTAAAAACAGATACGCAGTATTTT. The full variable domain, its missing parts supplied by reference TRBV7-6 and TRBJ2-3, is GAGVSQSPRYKVTKRGQDVALRCDPISGHVSLYWYRQALGQGPEFLTYFNYEAQQDKSGLPNDRFSAERPEGSISTLTIQRTEQRDSAMYRCASSLVKTDTQYFGPGTRLTVL.

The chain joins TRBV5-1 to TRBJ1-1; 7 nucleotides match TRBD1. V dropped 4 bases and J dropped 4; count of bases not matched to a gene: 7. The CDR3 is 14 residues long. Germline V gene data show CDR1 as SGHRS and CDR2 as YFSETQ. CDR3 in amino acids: CASSTGAGSTEAFF. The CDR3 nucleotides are TGCGCCAGCAGCACAGGGGCTGGGTCCACTGAAGCTTTCTTT.

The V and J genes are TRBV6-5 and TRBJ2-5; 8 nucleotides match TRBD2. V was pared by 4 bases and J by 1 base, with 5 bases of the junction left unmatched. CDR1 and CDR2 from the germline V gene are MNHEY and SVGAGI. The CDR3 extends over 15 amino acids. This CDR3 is CASSSVLAAQETQYF. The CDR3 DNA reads TGTGCCAGCAGTTCCGTACTAGCGGCCCAAGAGACCCAGTACTTC.

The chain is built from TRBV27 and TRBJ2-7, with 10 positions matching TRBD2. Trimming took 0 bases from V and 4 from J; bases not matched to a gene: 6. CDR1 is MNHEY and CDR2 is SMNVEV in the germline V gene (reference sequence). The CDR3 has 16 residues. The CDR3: CASSLSGLAGEYEQYF. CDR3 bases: TGTGCCAGCAGTTTATCTGGCCTAGCGGGAGAGTACGAGCAGTACTTC.

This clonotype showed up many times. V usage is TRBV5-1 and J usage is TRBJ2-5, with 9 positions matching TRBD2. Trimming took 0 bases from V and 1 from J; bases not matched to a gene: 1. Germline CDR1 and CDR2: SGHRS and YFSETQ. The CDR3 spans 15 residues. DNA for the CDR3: TGCGCCAGCAGCTTGGGACTAGCGGTCCAAGAGACCCAGTACTTC. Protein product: CASSLGLAVQETQYF.

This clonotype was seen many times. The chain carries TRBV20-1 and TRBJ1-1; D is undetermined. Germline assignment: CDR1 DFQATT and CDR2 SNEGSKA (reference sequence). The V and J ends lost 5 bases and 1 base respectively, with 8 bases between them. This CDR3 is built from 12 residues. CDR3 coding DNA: TGCAGTGCTCAGGACCCGAACACTGAAGCTTTCTTT. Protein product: CSAQDPNTEAFF.

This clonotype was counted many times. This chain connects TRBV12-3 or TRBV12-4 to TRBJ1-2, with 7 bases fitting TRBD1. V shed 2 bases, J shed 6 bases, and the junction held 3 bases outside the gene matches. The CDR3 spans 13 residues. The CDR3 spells CASSLFQGDGYTF. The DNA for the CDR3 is TGTGCCAGCAGTTTATTCCAGGGGGATGGCTACACCTTC.

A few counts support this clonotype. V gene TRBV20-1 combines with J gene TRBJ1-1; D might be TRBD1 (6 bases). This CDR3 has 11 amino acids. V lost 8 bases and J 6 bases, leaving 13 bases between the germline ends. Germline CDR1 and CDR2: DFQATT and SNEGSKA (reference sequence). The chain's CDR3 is CSTTYRAEAFF. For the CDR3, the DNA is TGCAGTACGACCTACAGGGCTGAAGCTTTCTTT.

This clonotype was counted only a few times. Here the CDR3 reads CASSLSFRYNEQFF. The CDR3 bases are TGTGCCAGCAGTTTATCGTTCAGATACAATGAGCAGTTCTTC. The chain is built from TRBV27 and TRBJ2-1; D call uncertain. V lost 0 bases and J lost 4, with 7 bases in between. Germline loops: CDR1 MNHEY, CDR2 SMNVEV (reference sequence). The CDR3 is made up of 14 amino acids.

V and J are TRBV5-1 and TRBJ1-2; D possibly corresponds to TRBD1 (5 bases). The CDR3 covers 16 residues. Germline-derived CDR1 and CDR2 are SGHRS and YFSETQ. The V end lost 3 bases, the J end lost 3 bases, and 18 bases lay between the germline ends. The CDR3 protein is CASSSGTVPGDYGYTF. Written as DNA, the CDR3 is TGCGCCAGCAGCTCCGGGACGGTACCCGGGGACTATGGCTACACCTTC.

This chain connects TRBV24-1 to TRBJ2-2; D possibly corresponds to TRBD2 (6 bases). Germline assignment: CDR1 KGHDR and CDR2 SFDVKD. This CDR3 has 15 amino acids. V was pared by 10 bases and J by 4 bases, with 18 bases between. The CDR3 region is CATSVGDLGTGELFF. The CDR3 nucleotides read TGTGCCACGTCGGTGGGGGACTTGGGCACCGGGGAGCTGTTTTTT.

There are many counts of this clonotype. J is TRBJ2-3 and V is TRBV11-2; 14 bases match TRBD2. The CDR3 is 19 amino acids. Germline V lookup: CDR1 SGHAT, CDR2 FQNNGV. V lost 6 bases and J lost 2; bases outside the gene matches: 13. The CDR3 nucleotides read TGTGCCAGCAGATCGGGACTAGCGGGAGAGAGAGGGCTCACAGATACGCAGTATTTT. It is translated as CASRSGLAGERGLTDTQYF.

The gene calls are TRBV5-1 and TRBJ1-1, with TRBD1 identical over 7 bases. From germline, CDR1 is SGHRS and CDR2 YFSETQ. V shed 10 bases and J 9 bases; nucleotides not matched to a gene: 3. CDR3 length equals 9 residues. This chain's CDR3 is CAAGGQAFF. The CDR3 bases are TGCGCCGCAGGGGGGCAAGCTTTCTTT.